Here is one T cell receptor beta chain with its context. Combining a sample-barcoded 5' primer with a J-beta primer mix, a second PCR ran for 7 to 11 cycles. Each CDR3 protein gets one entry after TCRdb re-called the 5' RACE reads with MiXCR. Here the sample spans 700,000 to 950,000 distinct CDR3 sequences, roughly 43% being singletons. The data originate from a study of blood T cells in healthy people across ages. CDR3 length equals 13 residues. Looked up from germline, CDR1 is SGHTA and CDR2 is FQGNSA. Trimming stripped 4 bases from V and 11 bases from J, with 15 bases between. The sequenced sample was blood. This clonotype was sampled from a woman aged 55-70 years in good health. The gene calls are TRBV7-2 and TRBJ2-4; the D call may be TRBD1 or TRBD2 (6 bases each). As DNA, the CDR3 is TGTGCCAGCAGCTCCAGTGAGGGGGGAGTTCAGTACTTC. Translation: CASSSSEGGVQYF.